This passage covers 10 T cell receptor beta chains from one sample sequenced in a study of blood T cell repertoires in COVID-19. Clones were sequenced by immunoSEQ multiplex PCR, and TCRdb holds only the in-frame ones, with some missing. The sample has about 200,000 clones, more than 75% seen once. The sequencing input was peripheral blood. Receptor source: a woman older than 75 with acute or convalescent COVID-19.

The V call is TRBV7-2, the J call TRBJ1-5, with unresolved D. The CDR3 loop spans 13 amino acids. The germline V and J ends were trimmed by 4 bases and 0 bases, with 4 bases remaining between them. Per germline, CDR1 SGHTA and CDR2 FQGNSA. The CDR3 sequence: CASSSGSNQPQHF. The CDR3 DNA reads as TGTGCCAGCAGCTCGGGTAGCAATCAGCCCCAGCATTTT. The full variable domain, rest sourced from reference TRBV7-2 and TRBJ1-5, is GAGVSQSPSNKVTEKGKDVELRCDPISGHTALYWYRQSLGQGLEFLIYFQGNSAPDKSGLPSDRFSAERTGGSVSTLTIQRTQQEDSAVYLCASSSGSNQPQHFGDGTRLSIL.

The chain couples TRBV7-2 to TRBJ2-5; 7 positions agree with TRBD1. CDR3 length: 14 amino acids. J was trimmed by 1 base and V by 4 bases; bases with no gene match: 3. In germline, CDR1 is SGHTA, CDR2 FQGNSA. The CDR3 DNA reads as TGTGCCAGCAGCTGGAACAGGGGCCAAGAGACCCAGTACTTC. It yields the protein CASSWNRGQETQYF.

CDR3 protein: CASSQYLVIRGTEAFF. CDR3 DNA sequence: TGTGCCAGCAGCCAATATTTGGTGATTAGGGGCACTGAAGCTTTCTTT. This chain connects TRBV3-1 (or the pseudogene TRBV3-2) to TRBJ1-1; weak D call: TRBD1 (5 bases). Germline V lookup: CDR1 LGHDT, CDR2 YNNKEL (reference sequence). The CDR3 has 16 amino acids. Trimming removed 2 bases from V and 4 bases from J, with 17 bases in between.

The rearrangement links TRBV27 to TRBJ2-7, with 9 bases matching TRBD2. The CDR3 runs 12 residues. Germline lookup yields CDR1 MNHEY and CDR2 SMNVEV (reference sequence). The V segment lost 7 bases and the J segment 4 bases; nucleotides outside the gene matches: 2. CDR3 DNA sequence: TGTGCCAGCAAGACTAGCGGTTACGAGCAGTACTTC. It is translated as CASKTSGYEQYF.

The CDR3 bases are TGTGCCAGTAACAGGGACACGCTTGCAACTAATGAAAAACTGTTTTTT. It translates to CASNRDTLATNEKLFF. The chain joins TRBV19 to TRBJ1-4; the D gene is possibly TRBD1 (6 bases). CDR3 length: 16 amino acids. The ends were cut back, 7 bases at V and 0 bases at J, with 15 bases in the middle. The germline CDR1 and CDR2 sequences are LNHDA and SQIVND (reference sequence).

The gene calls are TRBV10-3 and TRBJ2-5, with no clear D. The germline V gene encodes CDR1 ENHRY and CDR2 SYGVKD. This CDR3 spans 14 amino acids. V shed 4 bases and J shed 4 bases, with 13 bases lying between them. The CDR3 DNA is TGTGCCATCAGTGTTGGAACCCTAGGAGAGACCCAGTACTTC. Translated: CAISVGTLGETQYF.

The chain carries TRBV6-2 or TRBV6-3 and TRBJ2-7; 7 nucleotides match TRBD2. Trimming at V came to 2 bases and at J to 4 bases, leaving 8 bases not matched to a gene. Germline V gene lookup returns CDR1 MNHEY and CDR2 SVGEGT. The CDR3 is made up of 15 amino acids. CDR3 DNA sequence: TGTGCCAGCAGTTACCATTTTACGGGGGGATACGAGCAGTACTTC. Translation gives CASSYHFTGGYEQYF.

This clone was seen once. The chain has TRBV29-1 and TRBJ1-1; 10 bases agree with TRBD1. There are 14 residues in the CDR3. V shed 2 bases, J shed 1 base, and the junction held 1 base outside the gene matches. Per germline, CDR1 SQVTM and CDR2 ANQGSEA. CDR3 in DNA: TGCAGCGTTGAAAGGGACAGGGGGAACACTGAAGCTTTCTTT. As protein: CSVERDRGNTEAFF.

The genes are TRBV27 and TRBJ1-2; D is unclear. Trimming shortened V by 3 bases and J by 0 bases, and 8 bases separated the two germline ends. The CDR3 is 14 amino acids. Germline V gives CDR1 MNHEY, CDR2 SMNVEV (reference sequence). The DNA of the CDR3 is TGTGCCAGCAGTTTGGGCAGGTCTAACTATGGCTACACCTTC. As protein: CASSLGRSNYGYTF.

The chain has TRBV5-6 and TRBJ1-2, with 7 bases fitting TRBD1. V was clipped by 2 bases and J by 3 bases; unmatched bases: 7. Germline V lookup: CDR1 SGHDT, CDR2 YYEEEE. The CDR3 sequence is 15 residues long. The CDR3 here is CASSLTGESYYGYTF. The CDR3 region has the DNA TGTGCCAGCAGCTTAACAGGGGAGTCATACTATGGCTACACCTTC.